The TCR beta chain described here comes from a study of CD8 T cells in ankylosing spondylitis (dated by TCRdb to 2016 to 2017). Notes on the research overall: T cell receptor beta repertoires were profiled in healthy donors and ankylosing spondylitis patients so that disease-linked TCR variants could be found. The full study cohort comprised 25 ankylosing spondylitis patients and about a hundred healthy donors. Peripheral blood was sampled, and synovial fluid was also collected from ankylosing spondylitis patients. Results and caveats for the whole study, not just this receptor: The disease-linked clones had a CD8+ phenotype and were found at relatively low frequencies in peripheral blood. Some TCR beta motif variants had previously been reported in synovial fluid and blood of reactive arthritis patients, which suggested common disease-initiation mechanisms. The disease-linked clones were reported to be significantly enriched in matched synovial fluid samples from ankylosing spondylitis patients. Blood from ankylosing spondylitis patients appeared to be characterized by a TCR beta motif made up of several highly homologous amino acid variants.

Notes on this clonotype: Its antigen is not yet known. The record has no base qualities; no much larger clone is one base away.

Instrument used: Illumina HiSeq 2500. Quantitative 5'-RACE with molecular barcodes was the method used to prepare the TCR beta libraries. As for how the authors treated the data: A new computational method based on a probabilistic model of VDJ rearrangement was used to identify disease-linked TCR variants. TCRdb reprocessing: public reads trimmed at Q25 with fastp, clones called with MiXCR, in-frame beta chains kept. Entries are consolidated by CDR3 protein sequence, retaining the most common genes and DNA. The V and J calls shown here were made by TCRdb, not taken from the authors' results. Present in this sample are some 220,000 distinct CDR3 sequences, more than 5.5% of which were seen just once. The ten most abundant clones make up approximately 14% of the sample. Sequencing used blood, either unsorted or a sorted T cell fraction (not recorded which). The TCR was taken from a male donor with ankylosing spondylitis.

In nucleotide form, the sequence is TGCGCCAGCAGCCAGGGAGCGGGAGTGGGGAATGAGCAGTTCTTC. This sequence encodes CASSQGAGVGNEQFF. The chain is encoded by TRBV4-3 joined to TRBJ2-1, with 8 bases matching TRBD2. Including cysteine and phenylalanine, the CDR3 has 15 amino acids. The entry retains the CDR3 DNA only, 45 bases that are in frame from base 1. Compared with germline, V lacks 3 bases and J lacks 7 bases; bases without a gene match: 8. Per the germline V gene, LGHNA is the CDR1 and YSLEER is the CDR2.